Described below is a single T cell receptor (beta chain) sequence and its context. The data were produced by immunoSEQ multiplex PCR, yet TCRdb's version contains in-frame clones alone and is incomplete. The repertoire has 150,000 to 200,000 clones, 90% of them found once; the top ten carry about 1.4%. This sample is drawn from a study of control samples from healthy donors and cancer patients. The CDR3 runs 15 residues. V shed 0 bases and J shed 2 bases, with 11 bases lying between them. Germline assignment: CDR1 SGHRS and CDR2 YFSETQ. The V and J genes are TRBV5-1 and TRBJ2-5; D perhaps matches TRBD1 (5 bases). The sample taken for sequencing was blood. This receptor was identified in a woman aged 45-59 years in good health. Written as DNA, the CDR3 is TGCGCCAGCAGCTTGGGCACAGGTCCTCAAGAGACCCAGTACTTC. This encodes CASSLGTGPQETQYF.